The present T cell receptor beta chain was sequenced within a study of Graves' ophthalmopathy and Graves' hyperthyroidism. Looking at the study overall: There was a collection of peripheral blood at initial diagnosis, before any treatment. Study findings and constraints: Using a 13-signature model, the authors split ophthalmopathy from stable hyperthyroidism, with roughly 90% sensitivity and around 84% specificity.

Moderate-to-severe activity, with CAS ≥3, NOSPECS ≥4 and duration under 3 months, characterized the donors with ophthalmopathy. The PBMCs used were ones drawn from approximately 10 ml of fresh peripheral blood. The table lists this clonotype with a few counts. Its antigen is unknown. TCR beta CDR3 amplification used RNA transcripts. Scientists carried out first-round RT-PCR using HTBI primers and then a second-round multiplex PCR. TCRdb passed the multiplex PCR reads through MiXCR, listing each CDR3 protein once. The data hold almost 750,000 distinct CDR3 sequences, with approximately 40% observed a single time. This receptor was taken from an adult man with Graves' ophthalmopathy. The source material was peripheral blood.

CDR3 protein: CASSQGWDRDFYGYTF. For the CDR3, the DNA is TGTGCCAGCAGCCAAGGGTGGGACAGGGATTTTTATGGCTACACCTTC. V gene TRBV11-2 combines with J gene TRBJ1-2, with 9 bases fitting TRBD1. Per germline, CDR1 SGHAT and CDR2 FQNNGV. V was clipped by 5 bases and J by 5 bases; unmatched bases: 12. The length of the CDR3 is 16 residues.